These T cell receptor beta chains were read from a single sample in a study of T-cell reconstitution after alpha-beta-depleted transplantation in children. TCRdb used MiXCR to reprocess the PCR reads, holding one entry per CDR3 protein. Among some 290,000 distinct CDR3 sequences listed, more than 20% were seen once. The specimen was PBMCs, mostly from graft donor cells, collected 180 days after TCRalphabeta/CD19-depleted stem cell transplant. Source of these receptors: a male patient younger than 18 who had a stem cell transplant for acute lymphoblastic leukemia, so the T cells may come from the graft donor. CDR3s include the opening cysteine and the closing phenylalanine or tryptophan. Each record gives: V gene, clone size, D gene, J gene, CDR3 length, CDR3 protein, CDR3 DNA. A D gene is named only where the DNA matches it firmly. Rows give clone size only sometimes, using once, few, many, or a class for an expanded clone.

V gene: TRBV5-1; clone size: NA; D gene: NA; J gene: TRBJ2-6; CDR3 length: 18; CDR3 protein: CASSLSPRESTGANVLTF; CDR3 DNA: TGCGCCAGCAGCTTGTCGCCGAGGGAAAGTACTGGGGCCAACGTCCTGACTTTC
V gene: TRBV11-2; clone size: NA; D gene: TRBD2; J gene: TRBJ2-3; CDR3 length: 15; CDR3 protein: CASSLELAGAYTQYF; CDR3 DNA: TGTGCCAGCAGCTTAGAATTAGCGGGAGCCTATACGCAGTATTTT
V gene: TRBV25-1; clone size: NA; D gene: TRBD2; J gene: TRBJ2-2; CDR3 length: 13; CDR3 protein: CASRVETSQELFF; CDR3 DNA: TGTGCCAGCAGGGTCGAGACTAGCCAGGAGCTGTTTTTT
V gene: TRBV3-1; clone size: few; D gene: TRBD2; J gene: TRBJ2-1; CDR3 length: 16; CDR3 protein: CASSQGIAGRVNEQFF; CDR3 DNA: TGTGCCAGCAGCCAAGGGATAGCGGGACGGGTAAATGAGCAGTTCTTC
V gene: TRBV9; clone size: NA; D gene: NA; J gene: TRBJ1-6; CDR3 length: 14; CDR3 protein: CASSVVARGSPLHF; CDR3 DNA: TGTGCCAGCAGCGTAGTTGCACGGGGTTCACCCCTCCACTTT
V gene: TRBV5-1; clone size: few; D gene: NA; J gene: TRBJ2-3; CDR3 length: 15; CDR3 protein: CASSWGTTEADTQYF; CDR3 DNA: TGCGCCAGCAGCTGGGGGACAACGGAGGCAGATACGCAGTATTTT
V gene: TRBV20-1; clone size: few; D gene: NA; J gene: TRBJ2-4; CDR3 length: 15; CDR3 protein: CSASLQLLAKNIQYF; CDR3 DNA: TGCAGTGCTAGTCTCCAGCTTTTAGCCAAAAACATTCAGTACTTC
V gene: TRBV20-1; clone size: NA; D gene: NA; J gene: TRBJ2-7; CDR3 length: 12; CDR3 protein: CSARVGDREQYF; CDR3 DNA: TGCAGTGCGCGGGTAGGAGACAGGGAGCAGTACTTC
V gene: TRBV7-8; clone size: NA; D gene: NA; J gene: TRBJ2-3; CDR3 length: 17; CDR3 protein: CASSLVRLMGNTDTQYF; CDR3 DNA: TGTGCCAGCAGCTTAGTCCGTTTAATGGGGAACACAGATACGCAGTATTTT
V gene: TRBV5-1; clone size: few; D gene: NA; J gene: TRBJ1-2; CDR3 length: 14; CDR3 protein: CASSLAKANYGYTF; CDR3 DNA: TGCGCCAGCAGCTTGGCCAAGGCTAACTATGGCTACACCTTC
V gene: TRBV6-5; clone size: few; D gene: NA; J gene: TRBJ2-7; CDR3 length: 11; CDR3 protein: CASSYLHEQYF; CDR3 DNA: TGTGCCAGCAGTTATCTGCACGAGCAGTACTTC
V gene: TRBV5-4; clone size: few; D gene: NA; J gene: TRBJ1-1; CDR3 length: 13; CDR3 protein: CASSLISGTEAFF; CDR3 DNA: TGTGCCAGCAGCTTGATAAGCGGCACTGAAGCTTTCTTT
V gene: TRBV6-5; clone size: few; D gene: TRBD1; J gene: TRBJ1-6; CDR3 length: 15; CDR3 protein: CASSSTDRGGSPLHF; CDR3 DNA: TGTGCCAGCAGTTCGACTGACAGGGGAGGGTCACCCCTCCACTTT
V gene: TRBV12-3/TRBV12-4; clone size: few; D gene: NA; J gene: TRBJ2-3; CDR3 length: 12; CDR3 protein: CASADRWGPQYF; CDR3 DNA: TGTGCCAGCGCGGACCGCTGGGGGCCGCAGTATTTT
V gene: TRBV27; clone size: NA; D gene: NA; J gene: TRBJ2-5; CDR3 length: 15; CDR3 protein: CASSPPGVLGETQYF; CDR3 DNA: TGTGCCAGCAGTCCCCCCGGGGTCCTGGGAGAGACCCAGTACTTC
V gene: TRBV2; clone size: few; D gene: NA; J gene: TRBJ2-7; CDR3 length: 15; CDR3 protein: CANMGWGREDYEQYF; CDR3 DNA: TGTGCCAACATGGGGTGGGGCAGGGAGGACTACGAGCAGTACTTC
V gene: TRBV15; clone size: NA; D gene: TRBD2; J gene: TRBJ2-1; CDR3 length: 13; CDR3 protein: CATRTSAYNEQFF; CDR3 DNA: TGTGCCACCAGGACTAGCGCGTACAATGAGCAGTTCTTC
V gene: TRBV20-1; clone size: few; D gene: NA; J gene: TRBJ2-1; CDR3 length: 11; CDR3 protein: CSAPGGNEQFF; CDR3 DNA: TGCAGTGCTCCTGGAGGGAATGAGCAGTTCTTC
V gene: TRBV10-3; clone size: NA; D gene: TRBD1; J gene: TRBJ1-6; CDR3 length: 16; CDR3 protein: CAISRTGSSYNSPLHF; CDR3 DNA: TGTGCCATCAGTAGGACAGGGAGCTCCTATAATTCACCCCTCCACTTT
V gene: TRBV12-3/TRBV12-4; clone size: few; D gene: NA; J gene: TRBJ1-2; CDR3 length: 14; CDR3 protein: CASSFKRRPLGYTF; CDR3 DNA: TGTGCCAGCAGTTTTAAGAGGCGACCTCTCGGCTACACCTTC
V gene: TRBV27; clone size: NA; D gene: NA; J gene: TRBJ2-7; CDR3 length: 12; CDR3 protein: CASKALSYEQYF; CDR3 DNA: TGTGCCAGCAAGGCACTTTCCTACGAGCAGTACTTC
V gene: TRBV20-1; clone size: many; D gene: NA; J gene: TRBJ2-5; CDR3 length: 14; CDR3 protein: CSAPPYREQETQYF; CDR3 DNA: TGCAGTGCTCCGCCATACAGGGAACAAGAGACCCAGTACTTC
V gene: TRBV5-1; clone size: few; D gene: NA; J gene: TRBJ2-3; CDR3 length: 15; CDR3 protein: CASSPPEVSSDTQYF; CDR3 DNA: TGCGCCAGCAGCCCTCCCGAAGTATCCTCAGATACGCAGTATTTT
V gene: TRBV27; clone size: NA; D gene: NA; J gene: TRBJ2-1; CDR3 length: 14; CDR3 protein: CASSLSLSYNEQFF; CDR3 DNA: TGTGCCAGCAGTTTGAGTCTGTCCTACAATGAGCAGTTCTTC